The clone carrying this TCR beta chain turned up a few times. Its cognate antigen is unknown. The data originate from a study of beta chain features in type 1 diabetes. Sorting of CD4+ naive, central memory, regulatory and stem cell-like memory cells was performed via CD45RO/CCR7/CD25/CD127/CD95/CD27. Study-level points and caveats: For Type 1 diabetes patients, all four CD4+ subsets carried TCRB CDR3s that were moderately but significantly shorter.

CDR1 and CDR2 from the germline V gene are SGHTA and FQGTGA. V gave up 8 bases and J gave up 3 bases, with 13 bases separating them. The CDR3 consists of 13 residues. Expressed TCRB transcripts got sequenced, as all isolated RNA was reverse transcribed. Repertoires were generated with immunoSEQ multiplex PCR, while TCRdb's copy carries only in-frame clones and drops some. In the table there are around 130,000 clones, approximately 10% of which are singletons. Sequenced material: central memory CD4+ T cells from blood. The chain carries TRBV7-3 and TRBJ1-1; D uncertain. This clonotype was sampled from a man aged 25-40 years with type 1 diabetes. The CDR3 DNA reads as TGTGCCAGCTCCGCAGTCCAGGACACTGAAGCTTTCTTT. It is translated as CASSAVQDTEAFF.